What follows is one TCR beta chain and its context. Antigen unknown. The data stem from a study of cytomegalovirus exposure and HLA in healthy donors. Overall study results and limits: Many donors shared some public TCRs, even though most TCR sequences were rare. It was 150 or so TCR beta chains that were listed as cytomegalovirus-associated. Reports described diagnosis of cytomegalovirus status by the classifier as highly specific and sensitive.

Germline loops: CDR1 SGHVS, CDR2 FNYEAQ. Trimming pared 2 bases from V and 4 bases from J, leaving 6 bases between. The CDR3 totals 13 residues. Measured with immunoSEQ multiplex PCR; TCRdb has only the in-frame clones, and not every one. Of approximately 160,000 clones in the sample, approximately 87% were seen once. The TCR comes from a woman between 25 and 40 years old in good health and CMV-seronegative. Material for sequencing was PBMCs. The rearrangement links TRBV7-6 to TRBJ1-3; D uncertain. CDR3: CASSLRRGNTIYF. DNA for the CDR3: TGTGCCAGCAGCTTACGCCGGGGAAACACCATATATTTT.